Listed below are T cell receptor beta chains from one sample, sequenced in a study of blood T cell repertoires in COVID-19. Only in-frame clones appear in the TCRdb table, and some are missing; sequencing was by immunoSEQ multiplex PCR. The sample lists approximately 300,000 clones, more than 85% occurring once. Sequencing was performed on PBMCs or T cells enriched from blood (not recorded which). These receptor sequences come from a woman aged 30 to 39 who had been exposed to COVID-19. Both conserved end residues are part of each CDR3. Each record gives: D gene, V gene, J gene, clone size, CDR3 DNA, CDR3 protein. The D gene is left open where the match is weak. Clone size is stated in some rows and not others, as once, few, many or a class when expanded.

>-|TRBV11-2|TRBJ2-7|-
TGTGCCAGCACTGGGAGGTCGGTCAGGTCCTACGAGCAGTACTTC
CASTGRSVRSYEQYF
>TRBD1|TRBV18|TRBJ2-7|-
TGTGCCAGCTCACCGGGACAGGGAGAAACCTACGAGCAGTACTTC
CASSPGQGETYEQYF
>-|TRBV3-1/TRBV3-2|TRBJ2-6|-
TGTGCCAGCAGCCAACAGGGCTCTGGGGCCAACGTCCTGACTTTC
CASSQQGSGANVLTF
>TRBD1|TRBV27|TRBJ2-3|once
TGTGCCAGCAGTTTTCTCGGGACAGGGGCCTCTGATACGCAGTATTTT
CASSFLGTGASDTQYF
>-|TRBV3-1/TRBV3-2|TRBJ2-7|-
TGTGCCAGCAGCGTGGGGGGTTACGAGCAGTACTTC
CASSVGGYEQYF
>TRBD1|TRBV5-1|TRBJ2-1|-
TGCGCCAGCAGCTACCTGACAGGGTCCGGGAATGAGCAGTTCTTC
CASSYLTGSGNEQFF
>-|TRBV10-3|TRBJ1-5|-
TGTGCCATCAGTGGGGACACCCAGAATCAGCCCCAGCATTTT
CAISGDTQNQPQHF
>TRBD1|TRBV5-1|TRBJ2-7|-
TGCGCCAGCAGCCGGACAGGGGGCGACGAGCAGTACTTC
CASSRTGGDEQYF
>TRBD1|TRBV4-3|TRBJ1-6|-
TGCGCCAGCAGCCCGGGACAGGGTGATTCACCCCTCCACTTT
CASSPGQGDSPLHF
>-|TRBV12-5|TRBJ2-7|-
TGTGCTAGTGGTCCACGGGACACCGAGAGCGAGCAGTACTTC
CASGPRDTESEQYF
>-|TRBV7-9|TRBJ2-2|few
TGTGCCAGCAGTCGCAGGATTGCGAACACCGGGGAGCTGTTTTTT
CASSRRIANTGELFF